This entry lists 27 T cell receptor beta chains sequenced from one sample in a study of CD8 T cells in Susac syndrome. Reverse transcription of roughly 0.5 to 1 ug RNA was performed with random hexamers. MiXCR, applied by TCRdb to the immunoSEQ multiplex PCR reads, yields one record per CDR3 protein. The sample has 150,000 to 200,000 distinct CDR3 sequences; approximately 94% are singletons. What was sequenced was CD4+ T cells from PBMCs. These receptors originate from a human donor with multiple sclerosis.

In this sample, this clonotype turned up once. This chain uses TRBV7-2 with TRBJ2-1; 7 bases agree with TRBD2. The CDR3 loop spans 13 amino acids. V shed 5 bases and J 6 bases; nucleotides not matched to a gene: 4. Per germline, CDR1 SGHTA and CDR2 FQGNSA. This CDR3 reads CASSTREGNEQFF. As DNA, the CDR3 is TGTGCCAGCAGCACCAGGGAGGGCAATGAGCAGTTCTTC.

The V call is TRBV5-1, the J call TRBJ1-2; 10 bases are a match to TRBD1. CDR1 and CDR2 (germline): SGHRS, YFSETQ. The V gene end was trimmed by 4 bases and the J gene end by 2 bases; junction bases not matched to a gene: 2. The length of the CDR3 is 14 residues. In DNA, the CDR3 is TGCGCCAGCAGCGCGGGACAGGGGAACTATGGCTACACCTTC. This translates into CASSAGQGNYGYTF.

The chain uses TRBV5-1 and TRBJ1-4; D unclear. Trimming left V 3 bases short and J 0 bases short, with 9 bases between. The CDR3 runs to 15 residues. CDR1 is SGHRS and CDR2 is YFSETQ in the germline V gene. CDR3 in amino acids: CASSSSGSTNEKLFF. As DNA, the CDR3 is TGCGCCAGCAGCTCGTCGGGGTCAACTAATGAAAAACTGTTTTTT.

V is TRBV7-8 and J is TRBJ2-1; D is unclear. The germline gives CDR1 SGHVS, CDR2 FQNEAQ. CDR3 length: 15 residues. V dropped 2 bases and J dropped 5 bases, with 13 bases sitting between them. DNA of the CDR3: TGTGCCAGCAGCTTAAGGTTGACCACCAACAATGAGCAGTTCTTC. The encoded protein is CASSLRLTTNNEQFF.

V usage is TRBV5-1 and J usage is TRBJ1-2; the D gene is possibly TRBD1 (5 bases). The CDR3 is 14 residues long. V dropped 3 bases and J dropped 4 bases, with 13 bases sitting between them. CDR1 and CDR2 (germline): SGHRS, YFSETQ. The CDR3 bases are TGCGCCAGCAGCTCAGAGAGCGACAGCTATGGCTACACCTTC. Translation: CASSSESDSYGYTF.

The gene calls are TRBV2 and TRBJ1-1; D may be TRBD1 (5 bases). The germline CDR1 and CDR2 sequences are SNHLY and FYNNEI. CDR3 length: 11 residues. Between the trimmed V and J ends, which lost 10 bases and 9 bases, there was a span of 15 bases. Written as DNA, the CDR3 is TGTGCCACCACAAAGGGGACCCAAGCTTTCTTT. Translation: CATTKGTQAFF. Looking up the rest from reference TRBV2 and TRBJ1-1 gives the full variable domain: EPEVTQTPSHQVTQMGQEVILRCVPISNHLYFYWYRQILGQKVEFLVSFYNNEISEKSEIFDDQFSVERPDGSNFTLKIRSTKLEDSAMYFCATTKGTQAFFGQGTRLTVV.

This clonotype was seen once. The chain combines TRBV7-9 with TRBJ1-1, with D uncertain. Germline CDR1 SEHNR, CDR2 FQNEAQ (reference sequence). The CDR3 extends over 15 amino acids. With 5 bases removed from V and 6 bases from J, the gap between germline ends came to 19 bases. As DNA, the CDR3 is TGTGCCAGCAGCCTGGGAGGGTCACTGTACGCTGAAGCTTTCTTT. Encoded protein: CASSLGGSLYAEAFF.

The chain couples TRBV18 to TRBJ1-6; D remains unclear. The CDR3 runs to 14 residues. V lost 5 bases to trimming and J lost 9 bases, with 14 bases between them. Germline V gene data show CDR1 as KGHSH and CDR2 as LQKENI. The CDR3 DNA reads TGTGCCAGCTCAACAATCCCTCCCCCTTCACCCCTCCACTTT. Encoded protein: CASSTIPPPSPLHF.

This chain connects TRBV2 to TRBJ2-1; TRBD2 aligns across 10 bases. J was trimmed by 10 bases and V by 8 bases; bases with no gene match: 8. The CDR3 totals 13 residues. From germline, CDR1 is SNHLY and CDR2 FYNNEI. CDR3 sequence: CASGLAGVREQFF. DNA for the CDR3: TGTGCCAGCGGCCTAGCGGGAGTCAGGGAGCAGTTCTTC.

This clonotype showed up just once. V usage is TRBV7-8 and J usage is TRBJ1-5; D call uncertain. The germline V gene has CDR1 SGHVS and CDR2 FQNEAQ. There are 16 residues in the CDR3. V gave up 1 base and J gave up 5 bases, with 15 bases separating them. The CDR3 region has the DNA TGTGCCAGCAGCTTAGGTAGCTCTAGGACGGATCAGCCCCAGCATTTT. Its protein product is CASSLGSSRTDQPQHF.

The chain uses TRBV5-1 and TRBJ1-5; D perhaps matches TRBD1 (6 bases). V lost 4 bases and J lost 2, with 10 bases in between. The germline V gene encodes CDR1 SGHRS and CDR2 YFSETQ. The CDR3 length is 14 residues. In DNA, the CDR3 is TGCGCCAGCAGCGCGGGACACGGCAATCAGCCCCAGCATTTT. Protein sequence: CASSAGHGNQPQHF.

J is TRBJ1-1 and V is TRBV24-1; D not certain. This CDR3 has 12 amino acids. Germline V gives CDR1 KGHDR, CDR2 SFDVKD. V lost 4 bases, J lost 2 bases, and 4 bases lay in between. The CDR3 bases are TGTGCCACCAGTGACGGAAACACTGAAGCTTTCTTT. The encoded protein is CATSDGNTEAFF.

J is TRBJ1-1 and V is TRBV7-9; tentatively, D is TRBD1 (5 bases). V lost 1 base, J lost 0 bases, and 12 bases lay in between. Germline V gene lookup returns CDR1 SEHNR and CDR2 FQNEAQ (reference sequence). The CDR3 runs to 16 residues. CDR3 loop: CASSLERLRVNTEAFF. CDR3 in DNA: TGTGCCAGCAGCTTAGAGAGACTCAGGGTGAACACTGAAGCTTTCTTT.

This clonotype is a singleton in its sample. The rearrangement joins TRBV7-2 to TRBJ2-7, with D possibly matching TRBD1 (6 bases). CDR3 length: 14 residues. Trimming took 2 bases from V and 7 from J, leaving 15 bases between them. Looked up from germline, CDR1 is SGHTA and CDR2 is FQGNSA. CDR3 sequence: CASSLQGRVREQYF. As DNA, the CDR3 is TGTGCCAGCAGCTTACAGGGGCGGGTTCGTGAGCAGTACTTC.

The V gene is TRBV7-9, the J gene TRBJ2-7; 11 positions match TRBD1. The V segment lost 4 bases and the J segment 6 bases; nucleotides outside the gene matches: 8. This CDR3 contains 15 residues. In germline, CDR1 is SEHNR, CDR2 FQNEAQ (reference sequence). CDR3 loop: CASSSWTGGSGEQYF. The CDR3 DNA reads TGTGCCAGCAGCTCGTGGACAGGGGGCTCCGGCGAGCAGTACTTC.

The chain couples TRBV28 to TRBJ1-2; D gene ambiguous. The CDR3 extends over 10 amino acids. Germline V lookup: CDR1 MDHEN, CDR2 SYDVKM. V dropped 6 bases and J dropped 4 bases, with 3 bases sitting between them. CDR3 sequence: CASSRYGYTF. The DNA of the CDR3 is TGTGCCAGCAGCCGCTATGGCTACACCTTC.

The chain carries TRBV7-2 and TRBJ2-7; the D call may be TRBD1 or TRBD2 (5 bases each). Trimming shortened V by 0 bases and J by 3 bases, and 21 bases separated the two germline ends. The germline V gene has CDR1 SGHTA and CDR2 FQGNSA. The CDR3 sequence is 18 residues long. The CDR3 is CASSLAAAVHGANYEQYF. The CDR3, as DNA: TGTGCCAGCAGCTTAGCGGCCGCTGTTCACGGGGCGAACTACGAGCAGTACTTC.

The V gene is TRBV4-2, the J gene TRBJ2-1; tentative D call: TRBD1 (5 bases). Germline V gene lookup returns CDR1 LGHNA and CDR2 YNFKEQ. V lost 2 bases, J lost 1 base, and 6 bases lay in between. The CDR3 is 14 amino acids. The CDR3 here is CASSQRGSYNEQFF. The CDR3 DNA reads TGTGCCAGCAGCCAAAGGGGTTCCTACAATGAGCAGTTCTTC.

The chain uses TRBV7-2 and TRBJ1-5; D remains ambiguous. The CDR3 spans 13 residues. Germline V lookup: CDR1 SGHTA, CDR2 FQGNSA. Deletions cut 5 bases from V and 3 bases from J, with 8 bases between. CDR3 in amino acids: CASSPRVNQPQHF. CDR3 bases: TGTGCCAGCAGCCCCCGAGTCAATCAGCCCCAGCATTTT.

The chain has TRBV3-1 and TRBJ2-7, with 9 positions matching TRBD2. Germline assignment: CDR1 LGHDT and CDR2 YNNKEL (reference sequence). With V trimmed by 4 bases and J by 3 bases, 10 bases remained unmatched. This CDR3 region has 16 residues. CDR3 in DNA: TGTGCCAGCAGCCCACGAGCGGGAGGCCCCCACTACGAGCAGTACTTC. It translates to CASSPRAGGPHYEQYF.

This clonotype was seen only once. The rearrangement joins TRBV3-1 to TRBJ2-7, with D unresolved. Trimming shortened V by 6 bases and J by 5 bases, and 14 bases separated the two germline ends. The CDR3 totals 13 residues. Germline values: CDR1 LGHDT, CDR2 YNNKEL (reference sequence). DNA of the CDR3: TGTGCCAGCAGACCAGCCGTGGCGAACGAGCAGTACTTC. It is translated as CASRPAVANEQYF.

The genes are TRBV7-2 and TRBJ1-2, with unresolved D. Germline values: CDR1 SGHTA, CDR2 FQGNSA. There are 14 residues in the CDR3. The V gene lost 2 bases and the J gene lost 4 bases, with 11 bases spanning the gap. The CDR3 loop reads CASSLQLLTYGYTF. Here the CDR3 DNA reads TGTGCCAGCAGCTTACAGTTACTAACCTATGGCTACACCTTC.

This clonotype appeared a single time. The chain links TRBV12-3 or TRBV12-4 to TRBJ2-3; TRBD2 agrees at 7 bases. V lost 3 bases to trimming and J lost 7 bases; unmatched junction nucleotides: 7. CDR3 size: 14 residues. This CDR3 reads CASSLTSGIHTQYF. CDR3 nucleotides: TGTGCCAGCAGTTTGACCAGCGGGATCCATACGCAGTATTTT.

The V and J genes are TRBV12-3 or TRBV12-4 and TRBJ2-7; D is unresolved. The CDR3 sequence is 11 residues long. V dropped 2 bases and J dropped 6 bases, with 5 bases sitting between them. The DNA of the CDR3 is TGTGCCAGCAGTTTAATACGCGAGCAGTACTTC. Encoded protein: CASSLIREQYF.

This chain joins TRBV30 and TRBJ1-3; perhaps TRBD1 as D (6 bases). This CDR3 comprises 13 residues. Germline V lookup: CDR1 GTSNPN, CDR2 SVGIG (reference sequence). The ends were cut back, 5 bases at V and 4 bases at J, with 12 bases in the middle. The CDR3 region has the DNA TGTGCCTGGGGAACAGGGAACGGAAACACCATATATTTT. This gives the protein CAWGTGNGNTIYF. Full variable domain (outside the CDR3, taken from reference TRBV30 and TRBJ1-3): SQTIHQWPATLVQPVGSPLSLECTVEGTSNPNLYWYRQAAGRGLQLLFYSVGIGQISSEVPQNLSASRPQDRQFILSSKKLLLSDSGFYLCAWGTGNGNTIYFGEGSWLTVV.

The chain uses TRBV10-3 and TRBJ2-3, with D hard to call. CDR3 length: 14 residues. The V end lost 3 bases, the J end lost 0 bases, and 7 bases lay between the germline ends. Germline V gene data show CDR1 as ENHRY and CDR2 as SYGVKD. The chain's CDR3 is CAISDGRSTDTQYF. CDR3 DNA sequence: TGTGCCATCAGTGATGGACGTAGCACAGATACGCAGTATTTT.

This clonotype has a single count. The CDR3: CASSPPQATEAFF. CDR3 in DNA: TGTGCCAGCAGCCCGCCCCAGGCCACTGAAGCTTTCTTT. The chain employs TRBV27 and TRBJ1-1; no clear D. CDR1 is MNHEY, CDR2 SMNVEV, per germline (reference sequence). The germline V and J ends were trimmed by 6 bases and 4 bases, with 12 bases remaining between them. The CDR3 totals 13 residues.